This T cell receptor beta chain derives from a study of CD8 T cells in Susac syndrome. Trimming took 8 bases from V and 2 from J, leaving 7 bases between them. Per the germline V gene, CDR1 is SEHNR and CDR2 is FQNEAQ (reference sequence). This CDR3 region has 12 residues. Reverse transcription of 0.5 to 1 ug RNA was performed with random hexamers. TCRdb re-analysed the immunoSEQ multiplex PCR reads in MiXCR, keeping a single row per CDR3 protein. There are about 300,000 distinct CDR3 sequences in the sample; 89% occur only once, and about 0.17% lies in the top ten. CD8+ and CD4+ blood T cells underwent TCR beta sequencing.

The sample consisted of CD8+ T cells from PBMCs. The rearrangement links TRBV7-9 to TRBJ2-1, with unresolved D. The TCR originated in a human donor with multiple sclerosis. CDR3 DNA sequence: TGTGCCAGCGGGCGGACCTACAATGAGCAGTTCTTC. The encoded protein is CASGRTYNEQFF.